Only a few counts were recorded for the clone carrying this TCR beta chain. TCRdb reprocessed the 5' RACE reads with MiXCR, giving one entry per CDR3 protein. This repertoire shows approximately 490,000 distinct CDR3 sequences, about a fifth found once; its top ten account for 0.48%. The CDR3 is made up of 14 amino acids. Germline loops: CDR1 SGHKS, CDR2 YYEKEE (reference sequence). The ends were cut back, 4 bases at V and 5 bases at J, with 14 bases in the middle. Healthy Caucasians, and only they, were the donors. The data were taken from a study of identical twins. This same sample was also taken into another study, of yellow fever vaccine responses in identical twins. That report adds: Twins' vaccine T cell responses were reported to seem partly convergent and partly personalized.

Input material: CD4+ T cells sorted from blood. This chain links TRBV5-5 with TRBJ2-3, with D possibly matching TRBD1 (5 bases). The sequence derives from a young woman in good health. CDR3 protein: CASSPGPLEDTQYF. The CDR3 DNA reads as TGTGCCAGCAGCCCAGGGCCCCTAGAAGATACGCAGTATTTT.